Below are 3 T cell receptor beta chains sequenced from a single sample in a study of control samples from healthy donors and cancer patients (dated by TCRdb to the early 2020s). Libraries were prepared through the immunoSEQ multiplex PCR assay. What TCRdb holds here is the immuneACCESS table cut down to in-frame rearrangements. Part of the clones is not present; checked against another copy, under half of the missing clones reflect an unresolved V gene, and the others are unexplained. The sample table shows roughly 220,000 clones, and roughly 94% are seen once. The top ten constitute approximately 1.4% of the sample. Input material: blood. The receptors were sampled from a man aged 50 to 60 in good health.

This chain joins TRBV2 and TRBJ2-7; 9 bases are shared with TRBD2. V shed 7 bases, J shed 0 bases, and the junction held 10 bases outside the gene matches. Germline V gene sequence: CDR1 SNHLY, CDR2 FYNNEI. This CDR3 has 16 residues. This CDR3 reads CASIDPASGVSYEQYF. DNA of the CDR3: TGTGCCAGCATTGACCCCGCTAGCGGGGTCTCCTACGAGCAGTACTTC.

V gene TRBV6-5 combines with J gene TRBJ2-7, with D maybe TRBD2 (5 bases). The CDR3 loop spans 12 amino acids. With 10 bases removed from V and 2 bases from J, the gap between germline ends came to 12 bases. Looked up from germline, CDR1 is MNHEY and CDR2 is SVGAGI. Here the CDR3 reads CATQRVPYEQYF. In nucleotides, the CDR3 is TGTGCCACTCAGAGGGTACCCTACGAGCAGTACTTC.

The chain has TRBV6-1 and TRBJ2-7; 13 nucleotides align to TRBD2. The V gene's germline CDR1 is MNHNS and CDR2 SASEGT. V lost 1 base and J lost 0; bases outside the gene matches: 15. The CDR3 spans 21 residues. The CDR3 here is CASSEERGTSGVTDHSYEQYV. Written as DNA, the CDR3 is TGTGCCAGCAGTGAAGAAAGGGGGACTAGCGGGGTGACCGACCACTCCTACGAGCAGTACGTC.